Below are 2 T cell receptor beta chains sequenced from a single sample in a study of T cell responses to AZD1222 COVID-19 vaccine. The protocol was immunoSEQ multiplex PCR, while the TCRdb copy is restricted to in-frame clones and leaves out a portion. The repertoire consists of 95,000 to 110,000 clones, with roughly 91% occurring once and the leading ten covering about 50%. The material sequenced was peripheral blood, taken on day 0 of AZD1222 vaccination. These receptors were collected from an adult in good health.

The J gene is TRBJ2-7, the V gene TRBV10-3, with 10 bases identical to TRBD2. The germline CDR1 and CDR2 sequences are ENHRY and SYGVKD. The V and J ends lost 6 bases and 2 bases, in that order; junction bases with no gene match: 7. The CDR3 covers 15 residues. CDR3 coding DNA: TGTGCCATCAGCGGGACTAGCGAACTAACCTACGAGCAGTACTTC. Its protein product is CAISGTSELTYEQYF.

This rearrangement joins TRBV30 to TRBJ1-3; D gene unclear. This CDR3 contains 13 residues. CDR1 and CDR2 from the germline V gene are GTSNPN and SVGIG (reference sequence). Trimming stripped 3 bases from V and 4 bases from J, with 10 bases between. The CDR3 protein is CAWRSLPGNTIYF. CDR3 nucleotides: TGTGCCTGGAGGTCCCTCCCGGGAAACACCATATATTTT.